The subject of this entry is one T cell receptor beta chain. The source of the sample is a study of cytomegalovirus exposure and HLA in healthy donors. Primers for the PCR totalled 60 Vbeta and 13 Jbeta. Method: immunoSEQ multiplex PCR; TCRdb's copy keeps in-frame clones and lacks some. The sample has some 250,000 clones; 82% are singletons. CDR1 is MRHNA, CDR2 SNTAGT, per germline. The CDR3 is 14 residues long. V dropped 4 bases and J dropped 4 bases, with 10 bases sitting between them. The sequencing input was PBMCs. The V and J genes are TRBV6-4 and TRBJ2-2; D call uncertain. This receptor was obtained from a woman between 40 and 50 years old in good health and CMV-seropositive. In DNA, the CDR3 is TGTGCCAGCAGTGGCGAGTACCTCACCGGGGAGCTGTTTTTT. Protein product: CASSGEYLTGELFF.